The 12 T cell receptor beta chains below all came from one sample that was sequenced in a study of cytomegalovirus exposure and HLA in healthy donors. The PCR contained 60 Vbeta and 13 Jbeta primers. Using immunoSEQ multiplex PCR, the repertoire was profiled, and TCRdb retains in-frame clones only, with some absent. Of 99,000 or so clones listed, roughly three quarters are singletons. The specimen was PBMCs. Receptors were obtained from a woman in her 40s in good health and CMV-seronegative.

This clone occurred a few times. The chain combines TRBV7-2 with TRBJ1-2, with 10 bases aligning to TRBD1. This CDR3 is built from 13 residues. Germline CDR1 reads SGHTA; CDR2 reads FQGNSA. With V trimmed by 5 bases and J by 7 bases, 4 bases remained unmatched. CDR3 protein: CASSPGDRGGYTF. The CDR3 DNA follows: TGTGCCAGCAGCCCCGGGGACAGGGGTGGCTACACCTTC.

This clone was observed a handful of times. V usage is TRBV28 and J usage is TRBJ1-3; possible D gene TRBD1, 5 bases. The CDR3 length is 16 residues. The germline V gene has CDR1 MDHEN and CDR2 SYDVKM. The ends were cut back, 1 base at V and 2 bases at J, with 12 bases in the middle. CDR3 amino acids: CASSLYLDTTGNTIYF. CDR3 in DNA: TGTGCCAGCAGTTTATACCTGGACACGACTGGAAACACCATATATTTT. Looking up the rest from reference TRBV28 and TRBJ1-3 gives the full variable domain: DVKVTQSSRYLVKRTGEKVFLECVQDMDHENMFWYRQDPGLGLRLIYFSYDVKMKEKGDIPEGYSVSREKKERFSLILESASTNQTSMYLCASSLYLDTTGNTIYFGEGSWLTVV.

With regard to this clone: At one of its ends the junction is not consistent with the germline gene, which may arise from a read error. The V call is TRBV7-7, the J call TRBJ2-1; D unresolved. Germline V gene lookup returns CDR1 SSHAT and CDR2 FNYEAQ (reference sequence). CDR3 length equals 13 residues. CDR3 nucleotides: TGTGCTAGCAGCTTAAATCGGGACAATGAGCAGTTCTTC. Amino acid sequence: CASSLNRDNEQFF.

The chain employs TRBV13 and TRBJ1-4, with 9 bases fitting TRBD1. The junction had 4 bases not matched to a gene; V was cut back by 5 bases and J by 6 bases. Germline V gene data show CDR1 as PRHDT and CDR2 as FYEKMQ (reference sequence). This CDR3 spans 14 amino acids. For the CDR3, the DNA is TGTGCCAGCAGCCGACGGACAGGGGATGAAAAACTGTTTTTT. It specifies CASSRRTGDEKLFF.

The rearrangement joins TRBV27 to TRBJ2-5, with unresolved D. This CDR3 is built from 14 residues. Per the germline V gene, CDR1 is MNHEY and CDR2 is SMNVEV (reference sequence). Trimming removed 5 bases from V and 0 bases from J, with 10 bases in between. The CDR3 nucleotides are TGTGCCAGCAGTGAGACAAATTACCAAGAGACCCAGTACTTC. Protein: CASSETNYQETQYF.

In this sample, this clone turned up once. V and J are TRBV19 and TRBJ1-4; a weak D match, TRBD1 (6 bases). V shed 5 bases and J shed 2 bases, with 15 bases lying between them. CDR1 and CDR2 (germline): LNHDA, SQIVND (reference sequence). This CDR3 region has 16 residues. The chain's CDR3 is CASSAGARGTNEKLFF. The CDR3 coding sequence is TGTGCCAGTAGTGCCGGGGCAAGGGGGACTAATGAAAAACTGTTTTTT.

The count of this clone is one. The chain uses TRBV5-1 and TRBJ1-2; D is unclear. V lost 0 bases and J 6 bases, leaving 9 bases between the germline ends. The CDR3 has 13 amino acids. Germline loops: CDR1 SGHRS, CDR2 YFSETQ. This CDR3 reads CASSLARIHGYTF. DNA of the CDR3: TGCGCCAGCAGCTTGGCGAGGATCCATGGCTACACCTTC. Full variable domain (rest looked up from reference TRBV5-1 and TRBJ1-2): KAGVTQTPRYLIKTRGQQVTLSCSPISGHRSVSWYQQTPGQGLQFLFEYFSETQRNKGNFPGRFSGRQFSNSRSEMNVSTLELGDSALYLCASSLARIHGYTFGSGTRLTVV.

The rearrangement links TRBV4-1 to TRBJ2-3; 11 bases agree with TRBD2. V trimming: 4 bases; J trimming: 2 bases; junction bases outside the gene matches: 5. Germline V lookup: CDR1 MGHRA, CDR2 YSYEKL. The CDR3 has 16 amino acids. The CDR3 nucleotides are TGCGCCAGCAGCCTGATAGCGGGAGGGCCCACAGATACGCAGTATTTT. As protein: CASSLIAGGPTDTQYF.

The chain carries TRBV6-5 and TRBJ2-6; D remains unclear. The ends were cut back, 7 bases at V and 0 bases at J, with 7 bases in the middle. The length of the CDR3 is 14 residues. Germline assignment: CDR1 MNHEY and CDR2 SVGAGI. The CDR3 protein is CASTSSSGANVLTF. The CDR3 DNA sequence: TGTGCCAGCACCTCGAGCTCTGGGGCCAACGTCCTGACTTTC.

This chain connects TRBV18 to TRBJ1-2, with a weak D call TRBD1 (5 bases). V was pared by 1 base and J by 3 bases, with 9 bases between. The CDR3 sequence is 14 residues long. CDR1 and CDR2 (germline): KGHSH, LQKENI. The CDR3 DNA reads TGTGCCAGCTCACCACAGGGGCTAGACTATGGCTACACCTTC. Translated, it gives CASSPQGLDYGYTF.

The chain has TRBV2 and TRBJ1-5, with D uncertain. This CDR3 region has 12 residues. Germline V CDR1 and CDR2: SNHLY, FYNNEI. V was cut by 6 bases and J by 4 bases, with 7 bases left in between. DNA for the CDR3: TGTGCCAGCAGCTTCGGTAATCAGCCCCAGCATTTT. This gives the protein CASSFGNQPQHF. Combining the CDR3 with reference TRBV2 and TRBJ1-5 gives the whole variable domain EPEVTQTPSHQVTQMGQEVILRCVPISNHLYFYWYRQILGQKVEFLVSFYNNEISEKSEIFDDQFSVERPDGSNFTLKIRSTKLEDSAMYFCASSFGNQPQHFGDGTRLSIL.

This chain links TRBV5-1 with TRBJ1-1; D is possibly TRBD1 (5 bases). From germline, CDR1 is SGHRS and CDR2 YFSETQ. The CDR3 runs to 16 residues. The V end lost 0 bases, the J end lost 2 bases, and 14 bases lay between the germline ends. CDR3 amino acids: CASSLAPRGTNTEAFF. The DNA of the CDR3 is TGCGCCAGCAGCTTGGCCCCGCGAGGGACTAACACTGAAGCTTTCTTT.